This TCR beta chain was found in a study of T cell changes during pregnancy in multiple sclerosis. V lost 9 bases and J 3 bases, leaving 15 bases between the germline ends. This CDR3 contains 14 residues. Looked up from germline, CDR1 is MNHNS and CDR2 is SASEGT. Generated by immunoSEQ multiplex PCR, the TCRdb table keeps only in-frame clones and is missing some. The sample has more than 65,000 clones, less than 90% seen once. The chain carries TRBV6-1 and TRBJ1-3; D is perhaps TRBD1 (6 bases). The sample in question was peripheral blood, obtained before pregnancy. This clonotype was obtained from a female donor with multiple sclerosis, enrolled in a pregnancy study. The CDR3 is CASSTGLFGNTIYF. CDR3 DNA: TGTGCCAGTTCGACAGGACTCTTTGGAAACACCATATATTTT.